One and the same sample provided the 17 T cell receptor beta chains below, sequenced in a study of a mutant IDH1 vaccine in newly diagnosed glioma. The data were produced by immunoSEQ multiplex PCR, yet TCRdb's version contains in-frame clones alone and is incomplete. The sample includes some 67,000 clones, around four fifths of them seen just once. Time point defined: baseline, week 1 (first vaccination visit). As for treatment: pre-vaccination baseline after standard-of-care therapy. The source was peripheral blood mononuclear cells (PBMCs), collected from a glioma patient treated with radiotherapy, temozolomide or both. The receptors originated from a young woman with glioma. Some clones in this sample may be carry-over from other donors' samples.

The V gene is TRBV13, the J gene TRBJ1-5, with unresolved D. The CDR3 runs 12 residues. Trimming took 5 bases from V and 4 from J, leaving 6 bases between them. Germline values: CDR1 PRHDT, CDR2 FYEKMQ (reference sequence). This CDR3 reads CASSRENQPQHF. In DNA form, the CDR3 reads TGTGCCAGCAGCCGAGAGAATCAGCCCCAGCATTTT.

This clone came up a few times. The chain uses TRBV19 and TRBJ2-1; 7 bases match TRBD2. The CDR3 sequence is 11 residues long. J lost 9 bases, V lost 6 bases, and 2 bases had no gene match. Germline V lookup: CDR1 LNHDA, CDR2 SQIVND (reference sequence). CDR3 sequence (DNA): TGTGCCAGTAGCAGGGAGGGTGAGCAGTTCTTC. Translating it yields CASSREGEQFF.

This sequence joins TRBV2 and TRBJ1-5, with D hard to call. The CDR3 loop spans 12 amino acids. Trimming removed 6 bases at V and 3 bases at J, with 6 bases between. Germline V gene lookup returns CDR1 SNHLY and CDR2 FYNNEI. The CDR3, as DNA: TGTGCCAGCAGGGGGTACAATCAGCCCCAGCATTTT. Its protein product is CASRGYNQPQHF.

This clone has just a few counts. The rearrangement links TRBV9 to TRBJ1-1; no reliable D call. Trimming removed 0 bases at V and 1 base at J, with 4 bases between. CDR1 and CDR2 (germline): SGDLS, YYNGEE. There are 13 residues in the CDR3. The CDR3 region is CASSVVKNTEAFF. The CDR3 DNA follows: TGTGCCAGCAGCGTAGTCAAGAACACTGAAGCTTTCTTT.

J is TRBJ2-1 and V is TRBV19, with 8 bases fitting TRBD2. Germline lookup yields CDR1 LNHDA and CDR2 SQIVND (reference sequence). The CDR3 covers 19 residues. J was trimmed by 8 bases and V by 6 bases; bases with no gene match: 24. The CDR3 spells CASSASRREASFVVDEQFF. The CDR3 DNA follows: TGTGCCAGTAGCGCCTCTAGGCGGGAGGCTTCGTTTGTCGTTGATGAGCAGTTCTTC.

In DNA, the CDR3 is TGTGCCTGGAGTGTTATGGTGTTCAATGAGCAGTTCTTC. As protein: CAWSVMVFNEQFF. This chain uses TRBV30 with TRBJ2-1; D gene unclear. The CDR3 is 13 amino acids. The germline V gene has CDR1 GTSNPN and CDR2 SVGIG (reference sequence). V was cut by 0 bases and J by 6 bases, with 9 bases left in between.

The chain links TRBV18 to TRBJ1-2; 7 nucleotides agree with TRBD1. This CDR3 region has 13 residues. V was pared by 6 bases and J by 3 bases, with 4 bases of the junction left unmatched. CDR1 is KGHSH, CDR2 LQKENI, per germline. CDR3 bases: TGTGCCAGCTCCCAGGGGGAGTACTATGGCTACACCTTC. The encoded protein is CASSQGEYYGYTF.

This chain uses TRBV11-2 with TRBJ1-5, with a tentative D call TRBD1 (5 bases). Per germline, CDR1 SGHAT and CDR2 FQNNGV. The CDR3 is made up of 15 amino acids. Trimming cost V 5 bases and J 7 bases, with 18 bases left between them. The CDR3 nucleotides are TGTGCCAGCAGCGCAAAAGGGACCTCGGGACAGCCCCAGCATTTT. It encodes CASSAKGTSGQPQHF.

The chain is built from TRBV19 and TRBJ1-5, with TRBD1 matching over 10 bases. The CDR3 extends over 13 amino acids. The trim removed 6 bases at V and 6 bases at J, leaving 2 bases unmatched. Germline lookup yields CDR1 LNHDA and CDR2 SQIVND (reference sequence). The DNA of the CDR3 is TGTGCCAGTAGGACAGGGGGCATTCAGCCCCAGCATTTT. Translated, it gives CASRTGGIQPQHF.

V and J are TRBV5-3 and TRBJ2-7, with D perhaps assigned TRBD1 or TRBD2 (5 bases each). TRBV5-3 is an ORF for which the function is uncertain. V lost 4 bases to trimming and J lost 3 bases, with 11 bases between them. This CDR3 region has 13 residues. The CDR3 loop is CARSPGPLYEQYF. Here the CDR3 DNA reads TGTGCCAGAAGCCCGGGACCCCTCTACGAGCAGTACTTC.

The chain couples TRBV5-1 to TRBJ2-2, with 12 bases identical to TRBD1. Trimming removed 4 bases from V and 6 bases from J; junction bases left unmatched: 4. CDR3 length: 15 residues. Germline CDR1 and CDR2: SGHRS and YFSETQ. CDR3 sequence (DNA): TGCGCCAGCAGCCCGGGACAGGGGGCGGCCGGGGAGCTGTTTTTT. As protein: CASSPGQGAAGELFF.

V usage is TRBV5-1 and J usage is TRBJ2-2; TRBD2 aligns across 16 bases. The CDR3 spans 18 residues. V shed 3 bases and J 3 bases; nucleotides not matched to a gene: 5. From germline, CDR1 is SGHRS and CDR2 YFSETQ. The CDR3 sequence is CASSSGLAGGPHTGELFF. The DNA for the CDR3 is TGCGCCAGCAGCTCGGGACTAGCGGGGGGGCCTCACACCGGGGAGCTGTTTTTT.

This sequence joins TRBV6-1 and TRBJ2-1; a weak D match, TRBD2 (6 bases). Germline CDR1 and CDR2: MNHNS and SASEGT. The CDR3 is made up of 14 amino acids. V was trimmed by 7 bases and J by 9 bases, leaving 19 bases between them. The CDR3 loop is CASTESPTSVEQFF. The CDR3 DNA is TGTGCCAGCACCGAAAGCCCGACTAGTGTTGAGCAGTTCTTC.

The rearrangement links TRBV6-5 to TRBJ2-7; 7 positions agree with TRBD2. Germline trimming cut 4 bases from V and 2 bases from J; bases unmatched to any gene: 5. Germline lookup yields CDR1 MNHEY and CDR2 SVGAGI. CDR3 size: 14 residues. The CDR3: CASSLAGVTYEQYF. The CDR3 region has the DNA TGTGCCAGCAGTTTAGCGGGTGTTACCTACGAGCAGTACTTC.

This chain connects TRBV7-2 to TRBJ1-1; tentative D call: TRBD1 (5 bases). The V and J ends lost 4 bases and 2 bases respectively, with 14 bases between them. The CDR3 is made up of 15 amino acids. The germline V gene encodes CDR1 SGHTA and CDR2 FQGNSA. CDR3 sequence reads: CASSSRGGFNTEAFF. The DNA for the CDR3 is TGTGCCAGCAGCTCTCGGGGGGGATTTAACACTGAAGCTTTCTTT.

This chain uses TRBV9 with TRBJ2-1, with TRBD2 matching 10 bases. V shed 0 bases, J shed 4 bases, and the junction held 4 bases outside the gene matches. From germline, CDR1 is SGDLS and CDR2 YYNGEE. CDR3 length: 16 amino acids. The CDR3 here is CASSVVWTSGYNEQFF. The CDR3 bases are TGTGCCAGCAGCGTAGTTTGGACTAGCGGATACAATGAGCAGTTCTTC.

The rearrangement links TRBV10-3 to TRBJ1-4; D may be TRBD1 (6 bases). The CDR3 has 12 residues. Germline V CDR1 and CDR2: ENHRY, SYGVKD. The V end was cut by 8 bases, the J end by 7 bases, with 11 bases between. The CDR3: CAIGGGGEKLFF. The CDR3, as DNA: TGTGCCATCGGAGGAGGGGGTGAAAAACTGTTTTTT.